This is a list of T cell receptor beta chains from one sample in a study of a mutant IDH1 vaccine in newly diagnosed glioma. Some clones are missing from TCRdb's copy, which holds only in-frame ones; the method was immunoSEQ multiplex PCR. The sample contains some 61,000 clones, around 86% of which appear only once. Sequences were derived from PBMCs, sampled from a glioma patient treated with radiotherapy, temozolomide or both. The origin of the receptors is a man between 25 and 39 years old with glioma. Each CDR3 is given with its conserved first and last residue. D genes are given only for firm matches. Not all rows give a size; the values are once, few, many and, for expanded clones, a class.

D gene	J gene	V gene	clone size	CDR3 protein	CDR3 DNA
-	TRBJ2-2	TRBV5-6	-	CAGGAVNTGELFF	TGTGCAGGAGGGGCAGTGAACACCGGGGAGCTGTTTTTT
-	TRBJ1-5	TRBV4-1	-	CASSPSGRQPQHF	TGCGCCAGCAGCCCATCAGGACGTCAGCCCCAGCATTTT
TRBD1	TRBJ2-3	TRBV13	-	CASSPRTGSSTDTQYF	TGTGCCAGCAGCCCCCGGACAGGGTCTAGCACAGATACGCAGTATTTT
-	TRBJ1-6	TRBV4-2	-	CASSQEGQGIVSNSPLHF	TGTGCCAGCAGCCAAGAAGGGCAAGGGATAGTCTCTAATTCACCCCTCCACTTT
-	TRBJ2-3	TRBV25-1	-	CASSEPGPGTDTQYF	TGTGCCAGCAGTGAACCGGGACCGGGGACAGATACGCAGTATTTT
-	TRBJ1-1	TRBV27	few	CASSPSGVNTEAFF	TGTGCCAGCAGTCCTTCCGGGGTCAACACTGAAGCTTTCTTT
-	TRBJ2-7	TRBV6-1	-	CASSDGALTYEQYF	TGTGCCAGCTCCGATGGGGCTCTCACCTACGAGCAGTACTTC
TRBD2	TRBJ2-3	TRBV5-1	-	CASSLEASGVTDTQYF	TGCGCCAGCAGCTTGGAGGCTAGCGGGGTCACAGATACGCAGTATTTT
-	TRBJ1-5	TRBV18	-	CASSMDSQQGPQHF	TGTGCCAGCTCAATGGACAGTCAACAAGGGCCCCAGCATTTT
TRBD1	TRBJ2-5	TRBV18	-	CASSPGQGQETQYF	TGTGCCAGCTCACCTGGACAGGGCCAAGAGACCCAGTACTTC
-	TRBJ1-1	TRBV11-2	-	CASSFSSLTRATEAFF	TGTGCCAGCAGCTTCTCAAGCCTGACGAGGGCCACTGAAGCTTTCTTT
-	TRBJ1-5	TRBV2	once	CASRKVGVGGNQPQHF	TGTGCCAGCAGGAAGGTTGGGGTCGGAGGTAATCAGCCCCAGCATTTT
-	TRBJ2-5	TRBV5-1	-	CASGGGETQYF	TGCGCCAGCGGAGGGGGCGAGACCCAGTACTTC
TRBD2	TRBJ2-3	TRBV6-4	-	CASSDSSGGPDTQYF	TGTGCCAGCAGTGACTCTAGCGGGGGGCCAGATACGCAGTATTTT
-	TRBJ2-7	TRBV7-6	once	CASSPMGSAYEQYF	TGTGCCAGCAGCCCCATGGGGTCTGCCTACGAGCAGTACTTC
TRBD1	TRBJ1-5	TRBV19	-	CASSPTGANNQPQHF	TGTGCCAGTAGCCCCACAGGGGCGAACAATCAGCCCCAGCATTTT
-	TRBJ1-1	TRBV5-1	-	CASSHGQWNTEAFF	TGCGCCAGCAGTCACGGTCAGTGGAACACTGAAGCTTTCTTT
-	TRBJ2-1	TRBV11-2	-	CASSFGQSYNEQFF	TGTGCCAGCAGCTTTGGCCAGTCGTACAATGAGCAGTTCTTC
TRBD2	TRBJ2-3	TRBV6-4	-	CASSEAGGTDTQYF	TGTGCCAGCAGTGAAGCGGGGGGCACAGATACGCAGTATTTT
-	TRBJ2-7	TRBV14	-	CASSQAPVGSYEQYF	TGTGCCAGCAGCCAAGCCCCGGTCGGATCCTACGAGCAGTACTTC
TRBD2	TRBJ2-3	TRBV7-9	-	CASSPGLAESTDTQYF	TGTGCCAGCAGCCCAGGACTAGCGGAAAGCACAGATACGCAGTATTTT
TRBD1	TRBJ1-1	TRBV5-1	-	CASSWTGTGVNTEAFF	TGCGCCAGCAGCTGGACCGGGACAGGGGTGAACACTGAAGCTTTCTTT
TRBD1	TRBJ1-5	TRBV7-8	-	CASSPAKGGGNQPQHF	TGTGCCAGCAGCCCAGCGAAAGGGGGCGGCAATCAGCCCCAGCATTTT
-	TRBJ1-2	TRBV28	-	CASSSLEGNYGYTF	TGTGCCAGCAGTTCCCTCGAGGGGAACTATGGCTACACCTTC
-	TRBJ1-4	TRBV18	-	CASSPPETGTYWANEKLFF	TGTGCCAGCTCACCACCGGAGACAGGAACGTATTGGGCTAATGAAAAACTGTTTTTT
-	TRBJ1-1	TRBV21-1	-	CASTGGGTWSMNTEAFF	TGTGCCAGCACCGGGGGGGGGACCTGGTCTATGAACACTGAAGCTTTCTTT
TRBD1	TRBJ1-1	TRBV28	-	CASSLSGGTEAFF	TGTGCCAGCAGTTTATCAGGGGGCACTGAAGCTTTCTTT
-	TRBJ1-2	TRBV27	-	CASSLRGLNYGYTF	TGTGCCAGCAGTTTACGAGGGCTTAACTATGGCTACACCTTC
-	TRBJ1-2	TRBV19	-	CASSIFIASNRVGNYGYTF	TGTGCCAGTAGTATCTTTATCGCCTCGAACAGGGTGGGCAACTATGGCTACACCTTC
TRBD2	TRBJ2-1	TRBV18	few	CASSHTGGYLHEQFF	TGTGCCAGCTCACACACCGGGGGGTACTTACATGAGCAGTTCTTC
-	TRBJ1-6	TRBV6-5	-	CASSFDITLASPLHF	TGTGCCAGCAGTTTTGACATTACCCTAGCTTCACCCCTCCACTTT
-	TRBJ2-3	TRBV19	few	CASSRTDTQYF	TGTGCCAGTAGTAGGACAGATACGCAGTATTTT
TRBD1	TRBJ2-5	TRBV29-1	-	CSVVVWGPTGEGETQYF	TGCAGCGTTGTGGTTTGGGGACCAACAGGGGAAGGAGAGACCCAGTACTTC
-	TRBJ1-1	TRBV7-9	-	CASSFENTEAFF	TGTGCCAGCAGCTTTGAGAACACTGAAGCTTTCTTT
-	TRBJ2-3	TRBV6-1	-	CASSEAGLGVDTQYF	TGTGCCAGCAGTGAAGCTGGCCTCGGGGTAGATACGCAGTATTTT
-	TRBJ2-3	TRBV10-1	-	CASSEGPGLSTDTQYF	TGCGCCAGCAGTGAGGGGCCGGGCCTATCCACAGATACGCAGTATTTT
-	TRBJ1-2	TRBV10-2	-	CASSDKGNYGYTF	TGCGCCAGCAGTGATAAGGGTAACTATGGCTACACCTTC
-	TRBJ2-3	TRBV5-4	-	CASSFPSDGVTQYF	TGTGCCAGCAGCTTTCCCAGTGATGGGGTTACGCAGTATTTT
-	TRBJ1-1	TRBV11-2	-	CASSQRREAFF	TGTGCCAGCAGTCAAAGACGAGAAGCTTTCTTT
TRBD1	TRBJ1-1	TRBV15	-	CATSSKTGGNTEAFF	TGTGCCACCAGCAGTAAGACAGGGGGGAACACTGAAGCTTTCTTT